This T cell receptor (beta chain) was captured by sequencing in a study of cytomegalovirus exposure and HLA in healthy donors. Only in-frame clones appear in the TCRdb table, and some are missing; sequencing was by immunoSEQ multiplex PCR. The profile shows 60,000 to 80,000 clones, roughly 94% of them singletons. The CDR3 is 14 residues long. With V trimmed by 4 bases and J by 8 bases, 7 bases remained unmatched. CDR1 is PRHDT, CDR2 FYEKMQ, per germline (reference sequence). A remark on this clone: Its antigen is unidentified.

Findings and limits, study-wide: Through in vitro validation, a few CMV-associated chains were shown to be specific for CMV antigens. Among TCR beta chains, those listed as cytomegalovirus-associated numbered more than 150.

The sample comprised PBMCs. The sequence came from a woman aged 18-35 years in good health and CMV-seropositive. The chain combines TRBV13 with TRBJ1-4; TRBD1 agrees at 7 bases. The CDR3 spells CASSYRGLQEKLFF. The CDR3 nucleotides are TGTGCCAGCAGCTACAGGGGTCTTCAAGAAAAACTGTTTTTT.